These 3 T cell receptor beta chains came from one sample sequenced in a study of blood T cell repertoires in COVID-19. Assay: immunoSEQ multiplex PCR; the TCRdb copy retains only in-frame clones and omits some. The sample holds around 100,000 clones, about nine tenths seen once. The sample taken for sequencing was peripheral blood. All receptors come from a man aged 40-50 years with acute or convalescent COVID-19.

The rearrangement uses TRBV7-2 and TRBJ1-3; D is perhaps TRBD1 (5 bases). Per the germline V gene, CDR1 is SGHTA and CDR2 is FQGNSA. V lost 5 bases and J 1 base, leaving 12 bases between the germline ends. The CDR3 contains 15 residues. The CDR3 loop reads CASSETGGSGNTIYF. DNA for the CDR3: TGTGCCAGCAGCGAGACGGGGGGTTCTGGAAACACCATATATTTT.

This clone has only a few counts. The gene calls are TRBV30 and TRBJ1-5; TRBD1 is a possible D gene (5 bases). This CDR3 is 14 amino acids long. V was pared by 2 bases and J by 0 bases, with 8 bases between. Germline assignment: CDR1 GTSNPN and CDR2 SVGIG (reference sequence). The CDR3 loop is CAWSHGGSNQPQHF. The DNA for the CDR3 is TGTGCCTGGAGTCACGGGGGTAGCAATCAGCCCCAGCATTTT.

The rearrangement joins TRBV30 to TRBJ2-1; D is uncertain. Trimming shortened V by 3 bases and J by 6 bases, and 9 bases separated the two germline ends. Germline V gene data show CDR1 as GTSNPN and CDR2 as SVGIG (reference sequence). The CDR3 runs 12 residues. The CDR3 coding sequence is TGTGCCTGGAGCCCCTCTCTCAATGAGCAGTTCTTC. This codes for CAWSPSLNEQFF.